Listed below are T cell receptor beta chains from one sample, sequenced in a study of vaccination effects on CD4 cells after COVID-19. Their specific antigens are unknown. The method was immunoSEQ multiplex PCR; TCRdb's version includes in-frame clones alone and lacks a portion of them. The table lists fewer than 75,000 clones, less than 80% of them singletons. The sequencing here drew on CD4+ T cells from PBMCs cultured without peptide, taken after COVID-19 vaccination. These receptors were collected from a human donor who received a COVID-19 vaccine. Both conserved end residues are part of each CDR3. Fields, in order: J gene, D gene, V gene, clone size, CDR3 DNA, CDR3 protein. A D gene is named only where the DNA matches it firmly. Clone size appears in some rows only: once, few, many, or a class for an expanded clone.

>TRBJ2-7|TRBD1|TRBV28|NA
TGTGCCAGCAGTAAAGGGGGCGGACCCTACGAGCAGTACTTC
CASSKGGGPYEQYF
>TRBJ1-1|NA|TRBV6-5|NA
TGTGCCAGCACCCTAGGACAGACCACTGAAGCTTTCTTT
CASTLGQTTEAFF
>TRBJ2-3|NA|TRBV6-5|NA
TGTGCCAGCAGGCCCCGAATCTTACAAGATACGCAGTATTTT
CASRPRILQDTQYF
>TRBJ1-4|NA|TRBV12-2|NA
TGTGCAAGTCGCTTAGTGTTGGGGGGCCCGTGTGAAAAACTGTTTTTT
CASRLVLGGPCEKLFF
>TRBJ2-7|TRBD1|TRBV7-9|NA
TGTGCCAGCAGCTTAGTACTGACAGGGAGCTCCTACGAGCAGTACTTC
CASSLVLTGSSYEQYF
>TRBJ1-2|NA|TRBV5-6|NA
TGTGCCAGCAGCTTGACCGGCCGAGGGGTAGGCTACACCTTC
CASSLTGRGVGYTF
>TRBJ2-1|TRBD2|TRBV28|NA
TGTGCCAGCAGTTTAGCGGGAGGGGTTTACAATGAGCAGTTCTTC
CASSLAGGVYNEQFF
>TRBJ1-3|NA|TRBV19|NA
TGTGCCAGTGGCAGTAAGAACGGGAACACCATATATTTT
CASGSKNGNTIYF
>TRBJ2-5|TRBD2|TRBV5-1|NA
TGCGCCAGCAGCGAACTAGCGGGAGGCCGGGAGGAGACCCAGTACTTC
CASSELAGGREETQYF
>TRBJ2-2|NA|TRBV5-6|NA
TGTGCCAGCAGCTTGGGACAATTCACCGGGGAGCTGTTTTTT
CASSLGQFTGELFF
>TRBJ1-3|NA|TRBV2|NA
TGTGCCAGCAGTGAAGGATCTGGAAACACCATATATTTT
CASSEGSGNTIYF
>TRBJ2-1|TRBD2|TRBV6-6|NA
TGTGCCAGCAGTCGAACAATAGCGGGGGCTTACAATGAGCAGTTCTTC
CASSRTIAGAYNEQFF
>TRBJ2-1|TRBD2|TRBV9|NA
TGTGCCAGCAGCGTTGGCGGGGGGCCTGTGGATGAGCAGTTCTTC
CASSVGGGPVDEQFF
>TRBJ2-1|TRBD1|TRBV10-3|NA
TGTGCCATCAGTGGGACAGGGGGGTACAATGAGCAGTTCTTC
CAISGTGGYNEQFF
>TRBJ2-3|NA|TRBV5-1|NA
TGCGCCAGCAGCAAGCCCGAGCGAGACACAGATACGCAGTATTTT
CASSKPERDTDTQYF
>TRBJ1-5|TRBD1|TRBV28|NA
TGTGCCAGCAGTTTATCAGGGGGTAATCAGCCCCAGCATTTT
CASSLSGGNQPQHF
>TRBJ1-5|NA|TRBV25-1|NA
TGTGCCAGCGGAGAGGGGGAAAATCAGCCCCAGCATTTT
CASGEGENQPQHF
>TRBJ2-7|NA|TRBV28|NA
TGTGCCAGCAGTTCCCCCGGGACTCGATCCTACGAGCAGTACTTC
CASSSPGTRSYEQYF
>TRBJ2-7|NA|TRBV6-5|NA
TGTGCCAGCAGGGTCGGTAGCGGACCGTTTGAGCAGTACTTC
CASRVGSGPFEQYF
>TRBJ2-1|TRBD2|TRBV7-8|NA
TGTGCCAGCAGCTTACTAGCGGGGGCGGCTTCCTCCTACAATGAGCAGTTCTTC
CASSLLAGAASSYNEQFF
>TRBJ1-2|NA|TRBV20-1|NA
TGCAGTGTCTTGACTGGTGGCTACACCTTC
CSVLTGGYTF
>TRBJ1-6|NA|TRBV7-2|few
TGTGCCAGCAGCTTAGGGGTTGCGGGGAATAATTCACCCCTCCACTTT
CASSLGVAGNNSPLHF
>TRBJ2-7|TRBD2|TRBV7-9|NA
TGTGCCAGCAGCTTGGGACTAGCGGGCGAGCAGTACTTC
CASSLGLAGEQYF
>TRBJ2-7|TRBD2|TRBV4-1|NA
TGCGCCAGCAGTCGTATTCCGGGACTAGCGGGGCCAGCCTACGAGCAGTACTTC
CASSRIPGLAGPAYEQYF
>TRBJ1-2|NA|TRBV14|NA
TGTGCCAGCAGCCCACCCGTGGGGAGTTTAAACTATGGCTACACCTTC
CASSPPVGSLNYGYTF
>TRBJ1-5|TRBD1|TRBV24-1|NA
TGTGCCACCAGTGACGCGAAGGGACAGGGGGATAGTAGCAATCAGCCCCAGCATTTT
CATSDAKGQGDSSNQPQHF
>TRBJ2-7|TRBD1|TRBV10-3|NA
TGTGCCATCAGTGAGTCGGGGCAGGGGGCTAAAAGTTTCTCCTACGAGCAGTACTTC
CAISESGQGAKSFSYEQYF
>TRBJ2-1|TRBD1|TRBV6-5|NA
TGTGCCAGCAGGAAAGGGACAGGGGCCTACAATGAGCAGTTCTTC
CASRKGTGAYNEQFF
>TRBJ1-1|NA|TRBV28|few
TGTGCCAGCAAAGGAGGGCTGATATTCGTGAAAGCTTTCTTT
CASKGGLIFVKAFF
>TRBJ1-1|NA|TRBV7-6|NA
TGTGCCAGCAGCCCGTCTGGGGTAGGAGGGAACACTGAAGCTTTCTTT
CASSPSGVGGNTEAFF
>TRBJ2-3|TRBD1|TRBV25-1|NA
TGTGCCAGCAGTGAATACTTGGGGACAGGGCGGGAGGATACGCAGTATTTT
CASSEYLGTGREDTQYF
>TRBJ1-5|TRBD1|TRBV15|few
TGTGCCACCAGTTCTGGACAGGGCCACAATCAGCCCCAGCATTTT
CATSSGQGHNQPQHF
>TRBJ2-1|TRBD2|TRBV10-3|NA
TGTGCCATCAGTGACGGACTAGCGGGAACCTACAATGAGCAGTTCTTC
CAISDGLAGTYNEQFF
>TRBJ2-1|NA|TRBV18|once
TGTGCCAGCTTGGGGGCGCCCTCCAATGAGCAGTTCTTC
CASLGAPSNEQFF
>TRBJ2-7|NA|TRBV21-1|NA
TGTGCCAGCAGCATACGGACTAGCGGGGGGCCGAGCTCCTACGAGCAGTACTTC
CASSIRTSGGPSSYEQYF
>TRBJ1-5|TRBD1|TRBV28|NA
TGTGCCAGCAGTTACGGGACAGTGGGGAAGCCCCAGCATTTT
CASSYGTVGKPQHF
>TRBJ2-1|NA|TRBV14|once
TGTGCCAGCAGCCCCGAACCCCCGACCGATGAGCAGTTCTTC
CASSPEPPTDEQFF
>TRBJ2-5|TRBD2|TRBV2|NA
TGTGCCAGCAGCGTACCTCTAGCGGTCTTTGAAGAGACCCAGTACTTC
CASSVPLAVFEETQYF
>TRBJ1-1|NA|TRBV4-3|NA
TGCGCCAGCAGCCAAGGCCAAGGCAGGGTAACTGAAGCTTTCTTT
CASSQGQGRVTEAFF
>TRBJ1-6|NA|TRBV2|NA
TGTGCCACCGGCTTCTTCGGGGCTACCAATTCACCCCTCCACTTT
CATGFFGATNSPLHF
>TRBJ1-5|NA|TRBV5-5|NA
TGTGCCAGCAGCTTGGACCAGTATAGCAATCAGCCCCAGCATTTT
CASSLDQYSNQPQHF
>TRBJ1-2|TRBD1|TRBV7-3|NA
TGTGCCAGCAGCCTTAGAGGGACAGGGGGCTCTAAGGATGGCTACACCTTC
CASSLRGTGGSKDGYTF
>TRBJ2-7|NA|TRBV10-3|once
TGTGCCATCAGTTGGGGGGCAGGGAGTTCCTACGAGCAGTACTTC
CAISWGAGSSYEQYF
>TRBJ2-1|NA|TRBV12-3/TRBV12-4|NA
TGTGCCAGCAGTTTAGGCAGTCACAATGAGCAGTTCTTC
CASSLGSHNEQFF
>TRBJ2-1|NA|TRBV11-3|once
TGTGCCAGCGGGGAGAGCTCCTACAATGAGCAGTTCTTC
CASGESSYNEQFF
>TRBJ1-2|TRBD1|TRBV10-3|NA
TGTGCCATCAGTGAGGGGCCCGGGACAGGGGCTTCTAACTATGGCTACACCTTC
CAISEGPGTGASNYGYTF